Below, 20 T cell receptor beta chains from the same sample are listed, as sequenced in a study of blood T cell repertoires in COVID-19. Measured with immunoSEQ multiplex PCR; TCRdb has only the in-frame clones, and not every one. Of approximately 53,000 clones listed, approximately 78% were seen once; the top ten hold about 5%. Sequenced material: PBMCs or T cells enriched from blood (not recorded which). These receptors all come from a woman between 50 and 59 years old with acute COVID-19.

V gene TRBV28 combines with J gene TRBJ2-7; the D is unclear. Between the trimmed V and J ends, which lost 3 bases and 3 bases, there was a span of 6 bases. Germline V gene data show CDR1 as MDHEN and CDR2 as SYDVKM. The CDR3 covers 12 residues. This CDR3 is CASSLRSYEQYF. The CDR3 DNA follows: TGTGCCAGCAGTTTGAGGAGCTACGAGCAGTACTTC.

This clone was detected only a few times. The V gene is TRBV30, the J gene TRBJ1-2, with 8 bases matching TRBD1. The V segment lost 5 bases and the J segment 10 bases; nucleotides outside the gene matches: 6. There are 11 residues in the CDR3. Germline V lookup: CDR1 GTSNPN, CDR2 SVGIG (reference sequence). The CDR3: CAWGRQGHYTF. The CDR3 DNA sequence: TGTGCCTGGGGGCGACAGGGGCACTACACCTTC.

The chain couples TRBV7-9 to TRBJ1-2; a possible D gene is TRBD1 (6 bases). V gave up 3 bases and J gave up 4 bases, with 12 bases separating them. CDR1 SEHNR and CDR2 FQNEAQ come from the germline V gene (reference sequence). The CDR3 covers 14 residues. The CDR3 DNA sequence: TGTGCCAGCAGCTTGGCCACAGGGTCCTATGGCTACACCTTC. It translates to CASSLATGSYGYTF.

The rearrangement links TRBV25-1 to TRBJ2-2; D may be TRBD2 (6 bases). Between the trimmed V and J ends, which lost 1 base and 7 bases, there was a span of 16 bases. The CDR3 consists of 16 residues. Germline CDR1 and CDR2: MGHDK and SYGVNS. In DNA form, the CDR3 reads TGTGCCAGCAGTGAATGGGGCGGGGCGGCCCACGGGGAGCTGTTTTTT. Amino acids: CASSEWGGAAHGELFF.

The genes are TRBV5-1 and TRBJ1-1; 7 bases map to TRBD1. The V gene's germline CDR1 is SGHRS and CDR2 YFSETQ. V gave up 0 bases and J gave up 7 bases; unmatched junction bases: 3. The CDR3 spans 13 residues. For the CDR3, the DNA is TGCGCCAGCAGCTTGGTGCAGGGGGTTGAAGCTTTCTTT. Protein sequence: CASSLVQGVEAFF.

The CDR3 DNA follows: TGTGCCAGCAGTTTGTCCCTGGCTAGCTCTGAGCAGTACTTC. Its translation: CASSLSLASSEQYF. This chain uses TRBV28 with TRBJ2-7, with a tentative D call TRBD2 (5 bases). The CDR3 has 14 amino acids. The germline CDR1 and CDR2 sequences are MDHEN and SYDVKM. Trimming removed 3 bases from V and 7 bases from J, with 16 bases in between.

This clone has only one observation. J is TRBJ2-7 and V is TRBV7-2; D perhaps matches TRBD1 (6 bases). The CDR3 sequence is 14 residues long. The germline V gene encodes CDR1 SGHTA and CDR2 FQGNSA. The ends were cut back, 4 bases at V and 10 bases at J, with 20 bases in the middle. CDR3 residues: CASSSRQAAEGQYF. CDR3 DNA sequence: TGTGCCAGCAGCTCGAGACAGGCAGCCGAAGGTCAGTACTTC.

This clone was found once. CDR3 region: CASSLASSQGFDSDTQYF. In DNA form, the CDR3 reads TGTGCCAGCAGCTTAGCGAGCTCCCAGGGTTTTGATTCAGATACGCAGTATTTT. This chain links TRBV7-6 with TRBJ2-3; D might be TRBD1 (5 bases). Germline lookup yields CDR1 SGHVS and CDR2 FNYEAQ. Trimming stripped 0 bases from V and 4 bases from J, with 20 bases between. CDR3 length: 18 residues.

J is TRBJ1-4 and V is TRBV4-1, with 7 bases lining up with TRBD1. The CDR3 extends over 19 amino acids. Per germline, CDR1 MGHRA and CDR2 YSYEKL. V dropped 5 bases and J dropped 0; count of bases not matched to a gene: 15. CDR3 amino acids: CASSYTPQRGPATNEKLFF. The CDR3 bases are TGCGCCAGCAGCTACACGCCCCAAAGGGGGCCTGCAACTAATGAAAAACTGTTTTTT.

This clone was observed a few times. The chain recombines TRBV5-1 with TRBJ1-1, with 8 positions matching TRBD1. J gave up 6 bases and V 5 bases, and 9 bases lay outside the gene matches. Germline CDR1 reads SGHRS; CDR2 reads YFSETQ. The CDR3 is 14 residues long. The chain's CDR3 is CASRPEDRVSEAFF. The CDR3 coding sequence is TGCGCCAGCAGACCCGAGGACAGGGTCTCTGAAGCTTTCTTT.

This sequence joins TRBV5-1 and TRBJ2-7; tentatively, D is TRBD1 (5 bases). Germline V CDR1 and CDR2: SGHRS, YFSETQ. The V end was cut by 3 bases, the J end by 0 bases, with 10 bases between. The CDR3 is 14 residues long. The CDR3 is CASSSNTGSYEQYF. The CDR3 DNA sequence: TGCGCCAGCAGCTCTAATACAGGCTCCTACGAGCAGTACTTC.

V is TRBV11-2 and J is TRBJ1-5, with 8 nucleotides matching TRBD1. This CDR3 comprises 15 residues. V lost 5 bases to trimming and J lost 2 bases; unmatched junction nucleotides: 5. Germline V gene sequence: CDR1 SGHAT, CDR2 FQNNGV. CDR3 region: CASSTDRGGNQPQHF. The CDR3 nucleotides read TGTGCCAGCAGCACCGACAGGGGAGGCAATCAGCCCCAGCATTTT.

This rearrangement joins TRBV2 to TRBJ2-3; TRBD2 aligns across 13 bases. Trimming at V came to 4 bases and at J to 0 bases, leaving 7 bases not matched to a gene. CDR1 is SNHLY and CDR2 is FYNNEI in the germline V gene. The length of the CDR3 is 18 residues. CDR3 nucleotide sequence: TGTGCCAGCAGTGTTAGACTAGCGGGGGGCTCTAGCACAGATACGCAGTATTTT. It encodes CASSVRLAGGSSTDTQYF.

In DNA form, the CDR3 reads TGCGCCAGCAGCCCGGACAGCTCTATGAACACTGAAGCTTTCTTT. Translation: CASSPDSSMNTEAFF. This chain joins TRBV4-1 and TRBJ1-1, with D maybe TRBD1 (6 bases). Germline V CDR1 and CDR2: MGHRA, YSYEKL. V gave up 4 bases and J gave up 0 bases, with 12 bases separating them. The CDR3 runs to 15 residues.

The chain joins TRBV27 to TRBJ1-3, with a tentative D call TRBD1 (5 bases). The germline CDR1 and CDR2 sequences are MNHEY and SMNVEV (reference sequence). V dropped 2 bases and J dropped 0 bases, with 14 bases sitting between them. This CDR3 region has 17 residues. CDR3 coding DNA: TGTGCCAGCAGTTTAGGGGGGAAAGGTTTCTCTGGAAACACCATATATTTT. Translation: CASSLGGKGFSGNTIYF.

The chain couples TRBV24-1 to TRBJ2-1; TRBD1 aligns across 7 bases. V lost 2 bases to trimming and J lost 10 bases; unmatched junction nucleotides: 7. The CDR3 is 14 amino acids. CDR1 is KGHDR and CDR2 is SFDVKD in the germline V gene. CDR3 sequence (DNA): TGTGCCACCAGTGATTGGAGACAGGGCGGGGAGCAGTTCTTC. This gives the protein CATSDWRQGGEQFF.

This clone has only one observation. This sequence joins TRBV11-1 and TRBJ1-6; perhaps TRBD1 as D (6 bases). V was pared by 7 bases and J by 7 bases, with 17 bases between. Germline-derived CDR1 and CDR2 are SGHAT and FQDESV (reference sequence). The CDR3 sequence is 15 residues long. CDR3 residues: CASTQNRAGNSPLHF. As DNA, the CDR3 is TGTGCCAGCACCCAAAACAGGGCTGGGAATTCACCCCTCCACTTT.

The CDR3 sequence: CASRAGGTEAFF. The CDR3 DNA reads TGTGCCAGCAGGGCGGGGGGGACTGAAGCTTTCTTT. The V and J genes are TRBV13 and TRBJ1-1, with D possibly being TRBD1 (5 bases). The CDR3 runs 12 residues. V gave up 6 bases and J gave up 5 bases, with 10 bases separating them. CDR1 is PRHDT, CDR2 FYEKMQ, per germline (reference sequence).

V usage is TRBV6-5 and J usage is TRBJ2-7, with 7 bases that match TRBD1. The CDR3 is 14 amino acids. Unmatched junction bases numbered 11, after V lost 8 bases and J lost 4 bases. In germline, CDR1 is MNHEY, CDR2 SVGAGI. DNA of the CDR3: TGTGCCAGCCTTAAGGGGGCCACAGGGTACGAGCAGTACTTC. Translating gives CASLKGATGYEQYF.

The rearrangement links TRBV25-1 to TRBJ1-2; TRBD1 is a possible D gene (6 bases). The V and J ends lost 4 bases and 1 base respectively, with 7 bases between them. This CDR3 comprises 13 residues. The germline CDR1 and CDR2 sequences are MGHDK and SYGVNS. CDR3 sequence (DNA): TGTGCCAGCAGTGTGGACAGTAACTATGGCTACACCTTC. This encodes CASSVDSNYGYTF.